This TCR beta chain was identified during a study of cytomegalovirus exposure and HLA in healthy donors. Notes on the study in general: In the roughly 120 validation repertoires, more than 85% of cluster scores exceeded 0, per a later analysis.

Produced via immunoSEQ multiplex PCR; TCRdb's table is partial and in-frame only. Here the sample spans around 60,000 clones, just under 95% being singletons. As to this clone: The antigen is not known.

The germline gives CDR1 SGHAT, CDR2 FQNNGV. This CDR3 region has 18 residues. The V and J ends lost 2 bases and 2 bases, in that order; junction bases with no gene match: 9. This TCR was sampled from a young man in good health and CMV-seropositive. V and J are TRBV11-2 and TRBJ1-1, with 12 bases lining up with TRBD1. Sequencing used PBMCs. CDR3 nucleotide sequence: TGTGCCAGCAGCTTACATCGCCGGGACAGGGGGCTCAACACTGAAGCTTTCTTT. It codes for CASSLHRRDRGLNTEAFF.